The sequence of this TCR beta chain was determined in a study of blood T cell repertoires in COVID-19. Study information: Sample material is recorded as cDNA or gDNA derived from T cells, B-cell-depleted T cells, or PBMCs.

Per the original data handling: Nucleated cell counts were estimated from reference gene primer amplification. Generated by immunoSEQ multiplex PCR, the TCRdb table keeps only in-frame clones and is missing some. V and J calls and clone size are given by that table; D and trimming were obtained from the DNA. The top ten clones hold around 19% of a sample with 45,000 to 50,000 clones, approximately 80% of them seen once. Per the germline V gene, CDR1 is SGDLS and CDR2 is YYNGEE. The CDR3 covers 16 residues. V lost 1 base and J lost 4, with 15 bases in between. This receptor was obtained from a human donor with active or convalescent COVID-19. The donor label of this sample is uncertain. The chain recombines TRBV9 with TRBJ1-5; D is perhaps TRBD1 (6 bases). Sequencing used peripheral blood. The CDR3 nucleotides read TGTGCCAGCAGCGTACTCACAGGGTTTGGGAATCAGCCCCAGCATTTT. Encoded protein: CASSVLTGFGNQPQHF.